Listed below are T cell receptor beta chains from one sample, sequenced in a study of CXCR3-negative and CXCR3-positive naive CD8 T cells. From its re-call of the 5' RACE reads, TCRdb lists each CDR3 protein once, without DNA. This table lists some 130,000 distinct CDR3 sequences. The sequencing input was naive CXCR3+ CD8+ T cells from blood. These receptors all come from a human donor in good health. Some clones in this sample may be carry-over from other donors' samples. Both conserved end residues are part of each CDR3. Fields, in order: CDR3 length, V gene, J gene, CDR3 protein.

CDR3 length: 17; V gene: TRBV10-3; J gene: TRBJ2-7; CDR3 protein: CAISDLAGTGSSYEQYF
CDR3 length: 15; V gene: TRBV9; J gene: TRBJ2-3; CDR3 protein: CASSVTGLLGDTQYF
CDR3 length: 13; V gene: TRBV30; J gene: TRBJ2-7; CDR3 protein: CAWSRSKPYEQYF
CDR3 length: 17; V gene: TRBV23-1; J gene: TRBJ2-7; CDR3 protein: CASSSSRLAGLIYEQYF
CDR3 length: 11; V gene: TRBV20-1; J gene: TRBJ1-1; CDR3 protein: CSVTLGAEAFF
CDR3 length: 15; V gene: TRBV5-6; J gene: TRBJ2-7; CDR3 protein: CATGRAALPGNEQYF
CDR3 length: 15; V gene: TRBV14; J gene: TRBJ2-1; CDR3 protein: CASSPTSGVSNEQFF
CDR3 length: 12; V gene: TRBV5-1; J gene: TRBJ1-1; CDR3 protein: CASRQDHTEAFF
CDR3 length: 12; V gene: TRBV29-1; J gene: TRBJ2-7; CDR3 protein: CSGTDSSYEQYF
CDR3 length: 17; V gene: TRBV11-2; J gene: TRBJ2-1; CDR3 protein: CASSRLYLAGTYNEQFF
CDR3 length: 13; V gene: TRBV7-6; J gene: TRBJ2-7; CDR3 protein: CASSLEITYEQYF
CDR3 length: 16; V gene: TRBV4-1; J gene: TRBJ2-1; CDR3 protein: CASSQVTGGVSNEQFF
CDR3 length: 13; V gene: TRBV21-1; J gene: TRBJ2-7; CDR3 protein: CASSTGQNYEQYF
CDR3 length: 15; V gene: TRBV13; J gene: TRBJ1-1; CDR3 protein: CASSPTDRVATEAFF
CDR3 length: 11; V gene: TRBV4-2; J gene: TRBJ2-1; CDR3 protein: CASSQGFEQFF
CDR3 length: 16; V gene: TRBV7-9; J gene: TRBJ1-1; CDR3 protein: CASSSIFRQGNTEAFF
CDR3 length: 15; V gene: TRBV29-1; J gene: TRBJ2-7; CDR3 protein: CSVEIGSGRADEQYF
CDR3 length: 15; V gene: TRBV6-5; J gene: TRBJ2-5; CDR3 protein: CASSPWTSGWETQYF
CDR3 length: 15; V gene: TRBV20-1; J gene: TRBJ1-1; CDR3 protein: CSASQDLWRVTEAFF
CDR3 length: 13; V gene: TRBV7-8; J gene: TRBJ2-5; CDR3 protein: CSSSPRLEETQYF
CDR3 length: 14; V gene: TRBV12-3/TRBV12-4; J gene: TRBJ1-5; CDR3 protein: CASSFGGGYQPQHF
CDR3 length: 14; V gene: TRBV5-5; J gene: TRBJ2-1; CDR3 protein: CASSLWRENNEQFF
CDR3 length: 12; V gene: TRBV7-9; J gene: TRBJ2-5; CDR3 protein: CASSGGQETQYF
CDR3 length: 15; V gene: TRBV10-3; J gene: TRBJ2-5; CDR3 protein: CATSGMRERRETQYF
CDR3 length: 14; V gene: TRBV29-1; J gene: TRBJ2-2; CDR3 protein: CSAIRPGQAGELFF
CDR3 length: 13; V gene: TRBV5-1; J gene: TRBJ2-7; CDR3 protein: CASSVDLVGEQYF
CDR3 length: 15; V gene: TRBV7-9; J gene: TRBJ2-3; CDR3 protein: CASSPGLVERNTQYF
CDR3 length: 13; V gene: TRBV7-9; J gene: TRBJ2-7; CDR3 protein: CASSDRGRYEQYF
CDR3 length: 13; V gene: TRBV7-9; J gene: TRBJ2-4; CDR3 protein: CAAGDLAKNIQYF
CDR3 length: 13; V gene: TRBV6-6; J gene: TRBJ2-7; CDR3 protein: CASSPDSFYEQYF
CDR3 length: 14; V gene: TRBV28; J gene: TRBJ2-3; CDR3 protein: CASSLGRGTDTQYF
CDR3 length: 16; V gene: TRBV19; J gene: TRBJ2-1; CDR3 protein: CASHWGGRSSYNEQFF
CDR3 length: 12; V gene: TRBV25-1; J gene: TRBJ2-1; CDR3 protein: CASRIGLSRQFF
CDR3 length: 16; V gene: TRBV4-1; J gene: TRBJ2-2; CDR3 protein: CASSHGEGFFTGELFF
CDR3 length: 13; V gene: TRBV28; J gene: TRBJ2-3; CDR3 protein: CASATGGPGTQYF
CDR3 length: 16; V gene: TRBV4-1; J gene: TRBJ2-5; CDR3 protein: CASSHAGTSGTGTQYF
CDR3 length: 14; V gene: TRBV4-3; J gene: TRBJ2-1; CDR3 protein: CASSQDRAYNEQFF
CDR3 length: 14; V gene: TRBV29-1; J gene: TRBJ2-5; CDR3 protein: CSVEEYLERETQYF
CDR3 length: 12; V gene: TRBV6-2/TRBV6-3; J gene: TRBJ2-1; CDR3 protein: CASSSLAEEQFF
CDR3 length: 11; V gene: TRBV29-1; J gene: TRBJ1-2; CDR3 protein: CSVEEMGEDTF
CDR3 length: 16; V gene: TRBV11-2; J gene: TRBJ1-1; CDR3 protein: CASSFTNRGVGTEAFF
CDR3 length: 16; V gene: TRBV9; J gene: TRBJ1-6; CDR3 protein: CASSATAQVDNSPLHF
CDR3 length: 14; V gene: TRBV27; J gene: TRBJ2-1; CDR3 protein: CATQALAAYNEQFF
CDR3 length: 17; V gene: TRBV24-1; J gene: TRBJ2-1; CDR3 protein: CATSDPGLAEHYNEQFF
CDR3 length: 16; V gene: TRBV16; J gene: TRBJ1-2; CDR3 protein: CASSRPGQVINYGYTF
CDR3 length: 14; V gene: TRBV10-3; J gene: TRBJ2-7; CDR3 protein: CAISEPDRAGEQYF
CDR3 length: 15; V gene: TRBV14; J gene: TRBJ1-2; CDR3 protein: CASSQDRGGSYGYTF
CDR3 length: 13; V gene: TRBV29-1; J gene: TRBJ2-7; CDR3 protein: CSVPDTISYEQYF
CDR3 length: 14; V gene: TRBV12-3/TRBV12-4; J gene: TRBJ1-6; CDR3 protein: CASSLGPFTSPLHF